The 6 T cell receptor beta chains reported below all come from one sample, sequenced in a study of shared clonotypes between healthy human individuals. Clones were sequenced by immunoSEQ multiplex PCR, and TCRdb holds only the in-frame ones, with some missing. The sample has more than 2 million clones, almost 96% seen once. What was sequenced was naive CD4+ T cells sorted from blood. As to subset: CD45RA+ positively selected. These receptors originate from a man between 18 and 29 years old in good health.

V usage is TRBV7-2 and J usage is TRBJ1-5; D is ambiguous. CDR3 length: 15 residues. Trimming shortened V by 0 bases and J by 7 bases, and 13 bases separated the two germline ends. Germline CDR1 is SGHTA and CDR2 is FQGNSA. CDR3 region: CASSLAGRIWQPQHF. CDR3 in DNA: TGTGCCAGCAGCTTAGCGGGCAGGATATGGCAGCCCCAGCATTTT.

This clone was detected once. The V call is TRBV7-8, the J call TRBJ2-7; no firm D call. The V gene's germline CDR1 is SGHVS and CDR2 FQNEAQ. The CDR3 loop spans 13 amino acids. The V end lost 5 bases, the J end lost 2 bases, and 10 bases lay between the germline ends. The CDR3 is CASSPGFPYEQYF. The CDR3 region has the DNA TGTGCCAGCAGCCCCGGCTTTCCCTACGAGCAGTACTTC.

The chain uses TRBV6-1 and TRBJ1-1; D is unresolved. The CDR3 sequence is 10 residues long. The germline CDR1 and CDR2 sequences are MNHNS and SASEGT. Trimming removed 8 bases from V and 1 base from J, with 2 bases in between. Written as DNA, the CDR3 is TGTGCCAGCGGGAACACTGAAGCTTTCTTT. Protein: CASGNTEAFF.

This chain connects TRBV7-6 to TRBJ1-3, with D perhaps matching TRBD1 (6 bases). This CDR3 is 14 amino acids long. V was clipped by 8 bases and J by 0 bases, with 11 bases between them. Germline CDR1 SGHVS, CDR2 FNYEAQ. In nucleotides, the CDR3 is TGTGCCAGCCGGGGGGGGGCCTCTGGAAACACCATATATTTT. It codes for CASRGGASGNTIYF.

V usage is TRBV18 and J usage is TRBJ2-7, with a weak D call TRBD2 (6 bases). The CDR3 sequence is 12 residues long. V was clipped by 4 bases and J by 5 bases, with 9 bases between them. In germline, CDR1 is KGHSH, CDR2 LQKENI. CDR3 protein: CASSQGGDEQYF. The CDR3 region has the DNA TGTGCCAGCTCACAAGGAGGGGACGAGCAGTACTTC.

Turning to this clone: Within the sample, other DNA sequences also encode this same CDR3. CDR3 sequence (DNA): TGTGCCTGGAGCGCGGGACAGGATAATCAGCCCCAGCATTTT. Its protein is CAWSAGQDNQPQHF. The chain carries TRBV30 and TRBJ1-5; 8 bases map to TRBD1. The CDR3 is made up of 14 amino acids. The ends lost 3 bases at V and 4 bases at J; junction bases unmatched: 5. Germline CDR1 and CDR2: GTSNPN and SVGIG (reference sequence).